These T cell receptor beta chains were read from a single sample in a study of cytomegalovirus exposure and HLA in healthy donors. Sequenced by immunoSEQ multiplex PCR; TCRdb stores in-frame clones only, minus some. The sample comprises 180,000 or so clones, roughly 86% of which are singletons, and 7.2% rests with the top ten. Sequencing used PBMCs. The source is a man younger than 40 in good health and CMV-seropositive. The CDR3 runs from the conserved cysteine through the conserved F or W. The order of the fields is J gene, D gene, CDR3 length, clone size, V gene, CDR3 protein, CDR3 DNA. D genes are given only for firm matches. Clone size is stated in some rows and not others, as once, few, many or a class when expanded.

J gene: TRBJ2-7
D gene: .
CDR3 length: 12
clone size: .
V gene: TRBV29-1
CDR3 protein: CSVATVAYEQYF
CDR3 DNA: TGCAGCGTAGCGACTGTAGCCTACGAGCAGTACTTC

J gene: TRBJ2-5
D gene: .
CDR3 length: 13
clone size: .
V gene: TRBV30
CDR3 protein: CAESSGASETQYF
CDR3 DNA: TGTGCCGAATCGTCAGGGGCCAGTGAGACCCAGTACTTC

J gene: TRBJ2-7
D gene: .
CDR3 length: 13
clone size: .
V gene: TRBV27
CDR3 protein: CASSLGVGTGQYF
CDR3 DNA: TGTGCCAGCAGTTTAGGGGTTGGTACGGGCCAGTACTTC

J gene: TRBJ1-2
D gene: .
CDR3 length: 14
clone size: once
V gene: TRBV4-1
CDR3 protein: CASSGVAGGDGYTF
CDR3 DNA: TGCGCCAGCAGCGGCGTCGCGGGCGGGGATGGCTACACCTTC

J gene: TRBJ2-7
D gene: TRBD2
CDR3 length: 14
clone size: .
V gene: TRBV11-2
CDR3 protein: CASSLAGGTYEQYF
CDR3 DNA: TGTGCCAGCAGCTTAGCGGGGGGGACCTACGAGCAGTACTTC

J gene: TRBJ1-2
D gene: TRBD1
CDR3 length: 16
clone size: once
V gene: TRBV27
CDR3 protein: CASRQITGVTYYGYTF
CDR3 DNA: TGTGCCAGCAGACAGATTACAGGGGTAACTTACTATGGCTACACCTTC

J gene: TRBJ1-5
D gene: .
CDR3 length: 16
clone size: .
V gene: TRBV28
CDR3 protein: CASSLDRWGSNQPQHF
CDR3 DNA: TGTGCCAGCAGTTTAGATCGATGGGGTAGCAATCAGCCCCAGCATTTT

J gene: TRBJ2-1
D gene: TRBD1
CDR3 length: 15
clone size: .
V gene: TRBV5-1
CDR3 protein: CASSFSGTDYNEQFF
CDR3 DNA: TGCGCCAGCAGCTTCTCCGGGACAGACTACAATGAGCAGTTCTTC

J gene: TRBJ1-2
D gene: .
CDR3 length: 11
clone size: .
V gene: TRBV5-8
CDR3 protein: CASWGGDGYTF
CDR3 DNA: TGTGCCAGCTGGGGAGGGGACGGCTACACCTTC

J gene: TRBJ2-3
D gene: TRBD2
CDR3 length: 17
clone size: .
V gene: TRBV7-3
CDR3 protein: CASSLGTSGASTDTQYF
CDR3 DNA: TGTGCCAGCAGCCTCGGGACTAGCGGGGCAAGCACAGATACGCAGTATTTT

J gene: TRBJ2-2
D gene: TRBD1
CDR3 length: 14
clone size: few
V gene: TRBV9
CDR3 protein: CASSRTGVDGELFF
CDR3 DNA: TGTGCCAGCAGCAGGACAGGGGTGGACGGGGAGCTGTTTTTT

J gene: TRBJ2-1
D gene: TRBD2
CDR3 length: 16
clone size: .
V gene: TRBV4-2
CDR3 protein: CASSQVTGGPGNEQFF
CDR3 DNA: TGTGCCAGCAGCCAAGTAACGGGAGGGCCTGGGAATGAGCAGTTCTTC

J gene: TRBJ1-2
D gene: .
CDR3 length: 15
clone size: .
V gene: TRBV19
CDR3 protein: CASSTRGEVNYGYTF
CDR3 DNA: TGTGCCAGTAGTACGAGAGGGGAAGTTAACTATGGCTACACCTTC

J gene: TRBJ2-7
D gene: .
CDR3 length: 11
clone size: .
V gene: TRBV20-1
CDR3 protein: CSVTSTYEQYF
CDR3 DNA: TGCAGTGTAACTAGTACCTACGAGCAGTACTTC

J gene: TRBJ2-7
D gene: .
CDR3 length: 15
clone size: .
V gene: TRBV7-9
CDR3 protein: CASIPAGLAGEEQYF
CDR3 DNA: TGTGCCAGCATCCCCGCCGGGCTTGCAGGAGAAGAGCAGTACTTC

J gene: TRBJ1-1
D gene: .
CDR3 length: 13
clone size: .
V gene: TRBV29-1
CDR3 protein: CSVRGGLNTEAFF
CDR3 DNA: TGCAGCGTTAGAGGGGGGCTTAACACTGAAGCTTTCTTT

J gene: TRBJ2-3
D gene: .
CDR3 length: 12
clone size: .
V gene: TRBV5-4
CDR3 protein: CASSFTRDTQYF
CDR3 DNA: TGTGCCAGCAGCTTTACCCGCGATACGCAGTATTTT

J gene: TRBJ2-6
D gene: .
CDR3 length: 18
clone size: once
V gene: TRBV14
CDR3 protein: CASSQRHVAHSGANVLTF
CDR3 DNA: TGTGCCAGCAGCCAGAGACACGTAGCTCACTCTGGGGCCAACGTCCTGACTTTC

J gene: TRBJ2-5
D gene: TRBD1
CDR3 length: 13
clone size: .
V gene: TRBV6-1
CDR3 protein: CASSGDRDETQYF
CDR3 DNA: TGTGCCAGCAGCGGAGACAGGGATGAGACCCAGTACTTC

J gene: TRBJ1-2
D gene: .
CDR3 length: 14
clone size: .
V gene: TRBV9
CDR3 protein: CASSPVSLIYGYTF
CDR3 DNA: TGTGCCAGCAGCCCTGTCTCCCTCATCTATGGCTACACCTTC

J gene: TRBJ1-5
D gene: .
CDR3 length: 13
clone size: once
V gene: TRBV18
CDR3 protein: CASSVLKDQPQHF
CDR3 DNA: TGTGCCAGCTCAGTCCTGAAGGATCAGCCCCAGCATTTT

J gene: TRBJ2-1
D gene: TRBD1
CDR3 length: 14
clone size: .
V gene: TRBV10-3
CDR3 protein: CAISLGQGPNEQFF
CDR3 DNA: TGTGCCATCAGTTTAGGACAGGGTCCGAATGAGCAGTTCTTC

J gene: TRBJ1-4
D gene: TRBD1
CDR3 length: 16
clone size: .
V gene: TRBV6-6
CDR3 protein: CASRRLDRGLEEKLFF
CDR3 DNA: TGTGCCAGCAGACGCCTTGACAGGGGGCTAGAAGAAAAACTGTTTTTT

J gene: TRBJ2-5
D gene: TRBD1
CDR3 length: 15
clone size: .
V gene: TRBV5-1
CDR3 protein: CASSAAGQGAETQYF
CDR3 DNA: TGCGCCAGCAGCGCAGCGGGACAGGGGGCTGAGACCCAGTACTTC

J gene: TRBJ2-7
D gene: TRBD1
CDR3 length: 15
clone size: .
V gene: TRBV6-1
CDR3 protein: CASGYRGQGSYEQYF
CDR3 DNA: TGTGCCAGCGGATACCGTGGACAGGGCTCCTACGAGCAGTACTTC

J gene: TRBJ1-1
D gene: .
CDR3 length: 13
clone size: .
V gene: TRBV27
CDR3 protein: CASSPGTHTEAFF
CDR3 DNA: TGTGCCAGCAGTCCGGGGACCCACACTGAAGCTTTCTTT

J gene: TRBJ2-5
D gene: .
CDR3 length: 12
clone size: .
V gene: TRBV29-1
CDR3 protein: CSVGGGGETQYF
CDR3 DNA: TGCAGCGTTGGTGGGGGTGGGGAGACCCAGTACTTC

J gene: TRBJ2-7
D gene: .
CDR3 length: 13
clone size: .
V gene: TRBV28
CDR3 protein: CASSLSRLGEQYF
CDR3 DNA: TGTGCCAGCAGTTTATCTAGACTGGGCGAGCAGTACTTC

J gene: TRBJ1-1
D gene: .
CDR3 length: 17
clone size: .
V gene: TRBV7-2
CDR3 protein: CASSLGSEDSPPAEAFF
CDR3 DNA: TGTGCCAGCAGCTTAGGGAGTGAGGACAGTCCCCCCGCTGAAGCTTTCTTT

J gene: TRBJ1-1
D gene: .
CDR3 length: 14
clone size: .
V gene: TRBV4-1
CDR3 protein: CASSQGVGGAEAFF
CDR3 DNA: TGCGCCAGCAGCCAAGGTGTAGGGGGGGCTGAAGCTTTCTTT

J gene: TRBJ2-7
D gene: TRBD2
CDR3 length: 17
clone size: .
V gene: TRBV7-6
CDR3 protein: CASSLGHFGTRSYEQYF
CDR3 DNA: TGTGCCAGCAGCTTAGGGCATTTTGGGACTAGGTCCTACGAGCAGTACTTC

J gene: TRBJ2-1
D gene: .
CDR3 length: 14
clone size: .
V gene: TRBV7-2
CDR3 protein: CASSLVFLGNEQFF
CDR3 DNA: TGTGCCAGCAGCTTAGTCTTCTTGGGTAATGAGCAGTTCTTC

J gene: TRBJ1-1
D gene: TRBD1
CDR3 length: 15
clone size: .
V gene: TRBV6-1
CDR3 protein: CASSDRGRRFGEAFF
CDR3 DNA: TGTGCCAGCAGTGACAGGGGGCGTCGGTTTGGTGAAGCTTTCTTT

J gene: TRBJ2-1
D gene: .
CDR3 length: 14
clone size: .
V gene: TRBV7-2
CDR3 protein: CASSFGLAYNEQFF
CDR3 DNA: TGTGCCAGCAGCTTTGGTCTAGCTTACAATGAGCAGTTCTTC

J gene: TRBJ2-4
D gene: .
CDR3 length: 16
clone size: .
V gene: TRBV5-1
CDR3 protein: CASSLAGSLAKNIQYF
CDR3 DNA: TGCGCCAGCAGCTTGGCCGGGTCACTAGCCAAAAACATTCAGTACTTC

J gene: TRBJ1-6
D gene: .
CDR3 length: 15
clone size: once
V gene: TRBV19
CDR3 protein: CASSPLGQGDSPLHF
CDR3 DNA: TGTGCCAGTAGTCCCCTGGGGCAGGGCGATTCACCCCTCCACTTT

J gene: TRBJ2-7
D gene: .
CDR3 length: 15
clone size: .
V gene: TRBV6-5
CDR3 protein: CASSYSNLGLGEQYF
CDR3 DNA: TGTGCCAGCAGTTACTCGAATCTGGGGCTAGGCGAGCAGTACTTC

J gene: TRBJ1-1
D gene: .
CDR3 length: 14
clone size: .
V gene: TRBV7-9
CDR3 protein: CASSLLTRGREAFF
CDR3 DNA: TGTGCCAGCAGCTTGTTGACACGAGGTCGGGAAGCTTTCTTT

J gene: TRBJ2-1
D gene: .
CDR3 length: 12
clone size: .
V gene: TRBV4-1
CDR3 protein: CASSQVGNEQFF
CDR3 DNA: TGCGCCAGCAGCCAAGTCGGCAATGAGCAGTTCTTC

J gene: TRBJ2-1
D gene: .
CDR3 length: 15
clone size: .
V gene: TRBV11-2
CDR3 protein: CASSLELGSYNEQFF
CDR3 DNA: TGTGCCAGCAGCTTAGAGCTTGGCTCCTACAATGAGCAGTTCTTC

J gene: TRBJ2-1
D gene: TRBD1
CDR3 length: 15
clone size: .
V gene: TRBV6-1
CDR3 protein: CASSEDRDTYNEQFF
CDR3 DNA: TGTGCCAGCAGTGAGGACAGGGACACCTACAATGAGCAGTTCTTC

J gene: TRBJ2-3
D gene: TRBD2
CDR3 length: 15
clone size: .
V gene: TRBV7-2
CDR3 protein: CASRKAGGLTDTQYF
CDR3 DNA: TGTGCCAGCAGGAAAGCGGGGGGGCTCACAGATACGCAGTATTTT